A selection of T cell receptor beta chains follows, all from one sample in a study of T cell responses to AZD1222 COVID-19 vaccine. Profiling relied on immunoSEQ multiplex PCR, and the TCRdb table lists in-frame clones only, not all of them. The top ten clones hold more than 4.5% of a sample with roughly 100,000 clones, roughly 82% of them seen once. The sample in question was peripheral blood, obtained on day 0 of AZD1222 vaccination. These receptors were obtained from an adult in good health. CDR3s include the opening cysteine and the closing phenylalanine or tryptophan. A D gene is named only where the DNA matches it firmly. Clone size is stated in some rows and not others, as once, few, many or a class when expanded.

>NA|TRBV7-2|TRBJ2-2|NA
TGTGCCAGCAGCCCCCTTGCGGGGTTGACCGGGGAGCTGTTTTTT
CASSPLAGLTGELFF
>once|TRBV6-6|TRBJ1-1|NA
TGTGCCAGCAGACAGCGGCAGATGAACACTGAAGCTTTCTTT
CASRQRQMNTEAFF
>NA|TRBV5-1|TRBJ1-1|NA
TGCGCCAGCAGCTTACGCCAGGGCCGCGGCACTGAAGCTTTCTTT
CASSLRQGRGTEAFF
>NA|TRBV19|TRBJ1-5|TRBD1
TGTGCCAGTAGTCACAGACAGGGAAGTCAGCCCCAGCATTTT
CASSHRQGSQPQHF
>NA|TRBV24-1|TRBJ2-1|NA
TGTGCCACCAGTGACCCATCGACGGGGGTGAGCTCCTACAATGAGCAGTTCTTC
CATSDPSTGVSSYNEQFF
>few|TRBV18|TRBJ2-7|NA
TGTGCCAGCTCACCACAGTCCGGGGAGCAGTACTTC
CASSPQSGEQYF
>NA|TRBV28|TRBJ1-2|NA
TGTGCCAGCAGTACAGGGAAGGGAGGCTACACCTTC
CASSTGKGGYTF
>NA|TRBV14|TRBJ2-1|NA
TGTGCCAGCAGCCAAGAGATCGCCGCCAATGAGCAGTTCTTC
CASSQEIAANEQFF
>NA|TRBV25-1|TRBJ1-6|NA
TGTGCCAGCAGTGAATATATAATTTATTCACCCCTCCACTTT
CASSEYIIYSPLHF
>NA|TRBV6-5|TRBJ1-4|TRBD1
TGTGCCAGCAGCAACGCGGGACAGCATAATGAAAAACTGTTTTTT
CASSNAGQHNEKLFF
>NA|TRBV19|TRBJ1-1|NA
TGTGCCAGTATGTCTAATAACCAGGATGCTGAAGCTTTCTTT
CASMSNNQDAEAFF
>NA|TRBV7-2|TRBJ1-2|TRBD1
TGTGCCAGCAGCTTCACAGGGGTCGATGGCTACACCTTC
CASSFTGVDGYTF
>NA|TRBV5-4|TRBJ2-5|NA
TGTGCCAGCAGGGACGGGGGGCGAAATCAAGAGACCCAGTACTTC
CASRDGGRNQETQYF
>NA|TRBV6-4|TRBJ1-1|TRBD1
TGTGCCAGCAGTGAGGGGCCCTACAGGGGGGAAGCTTTCTTT
CASSEGPYRGEAFF
>NA|TRBV27|TRBJ1-1|TRBD1
TGTGCCAGCAGTTTGGACAGGGTAGCTGAAGCTTTCTTT
CASSLDRVAEAFF
>once|TRBV6-5|TRBJ1-2|NA
TGTGCCAGCAGCGAGCAGGGTAACTATGGCTACACCTTC
CASSEQGNYGYTF
>NA|TRBV5-4|TRBJ1-2|NA
TGTGCCAGCAGCTTGGACTCGTCCGGTTACACCTTC
CASSLDSSGYTF
>NA|TRBV7-2|TRBJ1-6|NA
TGTGCCAGCAGCTGGGGGGTTAATTCACCCCTCCACTTT
CASSWGVNSPLHF
>NA|TRBV6-2/TRBV6-3|TRBJ1-6|NA
TGTGCCAGCAGTTACTGGAGGGGCCGGGATTCACCCCTCCACTTT
CASSYWRGRDSPLHF
>NA|TRBV7-2|TRBJ1-1|NA
TGTGCCAGCAGCGCCCCAGGGTGGACGGACACTGAAGCTTTCTTT
CASSAPGWTDTEAFF
>NA|TRBV14|TRBJ2-3|NA
TGTGCCAGCAGCCAATCGAGGGGCGTTGGCACAGATACGCAGTATTTT
CASSQSRGVGTDTQYF
>NA|TRBV5-4|TRBJ1-2|NA
TGTGCCAGCAGCCAACCCCCTAATAACTATGGCTACACCTTC
CASSQPPNNYGYTF
>NA|TRBV7-2|TRBJ2-1|NA
TGTGCCAGTAGCTTAGACCCTGGGACTTCACCCTACAATGAGCAGTTCTTC
CASSLDPGTSPYNEQFF
>NA|TRBV10-3|TRBJ1-1|NA
TGTGCCATCAGTGACAGGATTGTTGAAGCTTTCTTT
CAISDRIVEAFF
>few|TRBV6-2/TRBV6-3|TRBJ1-5|NA
TGTGCCAGCAGTCCCCGGGGCCGCAATCAGCCCCAGCATTTT
CASSPRGRNQPQHF
>NA|TRBV3-1/TRBV3-2|TRBJ1-2|TRBD1
TGTGCCAGCACGAGACTCGCGGGACAGGGGGCAGGTGGCTACACCTTC
CASTRLAGQGAGGYTF
>once|TRBV7-2|TRBJ1-2|TRBD1
TGTGCCAGCAGATCCGCTGACAGGGGTCACTATGGCTACACCTTC
CASRSADRGHYGYTF
>few|TRBV3-1/TRBV3-2|TRBJ2-5|NA
TGTGCCAGCAGCCACTGTCTTTGGTTTAGCGGACAAGAGACCCAGTACTTC
CASSHCLWFSGQETQYF
>NA|TRBV7-6|TRBJ2-5|TRBD2
TGTGCCAGCAGCCTCCTAGCGGGGGTGGGGGCAGAGACCCAGTACTTC
CASSLLAGVGAETQYF
>NA|TRBV4-3|TRBJ2-1|TRBD2
TGCGCCAGCAGCCAGACTAGCGGGGGATCCTACAATGAGCAGTTCTTC
CASSQTSGGSYNEQFF
>NA|TRBV6-4|TRBJ2-1|NA
TGTGCCAGCAGTGAAAGAGGGGGGGGTTACAATGAGCAGTTCTTC
CASSERGGGYNEQFF
>NA|TRBV5-1|TRBJ2-7|NA
TGCGCCAGCAGAATATCACAGGGCATGGGCGAGCAGTACTTC
CASRISQGMGEQYF
>NA|TRBV21-1|TRBJ1-4|NA
TGTGCCAGCCCCAAGAGGGACGACAGGGGAGCTGATGAAAAACTGTTTTTT
CASPKRDDRGADEKLFF
>NA|TRBV23-1|TRBJ1-4|NA
TGCGCCAGCAGTCAGTCCAATGAAAAACTGTTTTTT
CASSQSNEKLFF
>NA|TRBV7-2|TRBJ1-5|NA
TGTGCCAGCAGCTTAGCGGGTCAGCCCCAGCATTTT
CASSLAGQPQHF
>NA|TRBV5-5|TRBJ2-1|NA
TGTGCCAGCAGCCTCTTGGCAGGGGGGAATGAGCAGTTCTTC
CASSLLAGGNEQFF